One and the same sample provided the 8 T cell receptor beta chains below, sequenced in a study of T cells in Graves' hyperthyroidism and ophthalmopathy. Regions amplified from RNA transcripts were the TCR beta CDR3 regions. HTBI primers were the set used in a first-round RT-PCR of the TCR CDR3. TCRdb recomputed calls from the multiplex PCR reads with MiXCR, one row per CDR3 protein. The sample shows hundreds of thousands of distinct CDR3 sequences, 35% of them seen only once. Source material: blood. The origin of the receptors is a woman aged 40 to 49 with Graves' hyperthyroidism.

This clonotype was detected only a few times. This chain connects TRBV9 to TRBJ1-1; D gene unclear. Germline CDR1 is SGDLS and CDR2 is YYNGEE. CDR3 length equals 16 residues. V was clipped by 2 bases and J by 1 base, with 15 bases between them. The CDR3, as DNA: TGTGCCAGCAGCGTCACTATGGACGGAACGAACACTGAAGCTTTCTTT. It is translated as CASSVTMDGTNTEAFF.

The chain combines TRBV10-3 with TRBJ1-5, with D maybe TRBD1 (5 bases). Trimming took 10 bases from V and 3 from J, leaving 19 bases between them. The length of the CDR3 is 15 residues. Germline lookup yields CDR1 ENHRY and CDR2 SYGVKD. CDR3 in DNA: TGTGCCAGCCTCGAGGGCCAGGGCAACAATCAGCCCCAGCATTTT. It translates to CASLEGQGNNQPQHF.

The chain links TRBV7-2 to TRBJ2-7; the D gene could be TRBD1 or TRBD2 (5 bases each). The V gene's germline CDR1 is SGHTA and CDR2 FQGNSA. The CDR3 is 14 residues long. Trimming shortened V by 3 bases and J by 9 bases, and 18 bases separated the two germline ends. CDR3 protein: CASSFMGPFVTQYF. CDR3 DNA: TGTGCCAGCAGCTTCATGGGACCGTTCGTTACGCAGTACTTC.

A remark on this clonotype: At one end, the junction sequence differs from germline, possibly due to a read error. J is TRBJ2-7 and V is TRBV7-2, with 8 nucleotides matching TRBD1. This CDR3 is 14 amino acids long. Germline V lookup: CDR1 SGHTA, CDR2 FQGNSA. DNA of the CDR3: TGTGCCAGCAGTTACGGGCAGGGGGCCTACGGGCAGTACTTC. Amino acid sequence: CASSYGQGAYGQYF.

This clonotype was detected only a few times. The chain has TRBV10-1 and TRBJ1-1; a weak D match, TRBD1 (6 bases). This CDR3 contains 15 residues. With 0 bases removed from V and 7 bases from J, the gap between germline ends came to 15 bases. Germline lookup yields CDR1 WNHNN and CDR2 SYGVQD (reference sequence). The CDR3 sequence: CASSESAGNRVEAFF. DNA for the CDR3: TGCGCCAGCAGTGAGTCGGCCGGGAACAGGGTTGAAGCTTTCTTT.

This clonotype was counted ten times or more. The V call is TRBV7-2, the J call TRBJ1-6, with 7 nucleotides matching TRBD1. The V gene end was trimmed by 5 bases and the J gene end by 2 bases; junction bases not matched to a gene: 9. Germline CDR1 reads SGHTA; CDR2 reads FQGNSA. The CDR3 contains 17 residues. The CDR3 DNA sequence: TGTGCCAGCAGCATACAGGGGCCAAGGACCTATAATTCACCCCTCCACTTT. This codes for CASSIQGPRTYNSPLHF.

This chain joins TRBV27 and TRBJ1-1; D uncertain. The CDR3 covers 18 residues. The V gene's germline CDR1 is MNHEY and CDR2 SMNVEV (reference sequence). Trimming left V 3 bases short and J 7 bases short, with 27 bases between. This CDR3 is CASSFRVKAGRTRGEAFF. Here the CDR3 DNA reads TGTGCCAGCAGTTTTCGGGTGAAGGCAGGACGGACCCGCGGTGAAGCTTTCTTT.

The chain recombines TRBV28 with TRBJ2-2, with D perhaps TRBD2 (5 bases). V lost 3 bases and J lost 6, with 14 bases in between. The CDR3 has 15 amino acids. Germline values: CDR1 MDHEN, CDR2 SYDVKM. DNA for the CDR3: TGTGCCAGCAGTTTGGACTTACGGGTGTCCGGGGAGCTGTTTTTT. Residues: CASSLDLRVSGELFF.